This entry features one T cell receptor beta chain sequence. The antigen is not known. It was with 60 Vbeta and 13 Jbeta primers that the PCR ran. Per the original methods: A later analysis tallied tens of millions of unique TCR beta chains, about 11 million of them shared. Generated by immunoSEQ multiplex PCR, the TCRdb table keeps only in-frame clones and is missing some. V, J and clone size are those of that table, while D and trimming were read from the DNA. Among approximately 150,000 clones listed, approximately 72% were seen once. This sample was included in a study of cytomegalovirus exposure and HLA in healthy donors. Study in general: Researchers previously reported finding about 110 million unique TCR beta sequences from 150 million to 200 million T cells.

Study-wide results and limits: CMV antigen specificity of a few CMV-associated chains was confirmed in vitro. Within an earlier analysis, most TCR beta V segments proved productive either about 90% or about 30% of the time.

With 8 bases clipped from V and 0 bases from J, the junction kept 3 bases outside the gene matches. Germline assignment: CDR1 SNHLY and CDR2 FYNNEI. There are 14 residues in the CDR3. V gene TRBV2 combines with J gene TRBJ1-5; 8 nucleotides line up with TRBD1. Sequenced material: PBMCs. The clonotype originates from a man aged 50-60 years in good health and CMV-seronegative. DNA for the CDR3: TGTGCCAGCCACGACAGGGGTAGCAATCAGCCCCAGCATTTT. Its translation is CASHDRGSNQPQHF.